This note documents a single TCR beta chain sequence. What it recognizes is unknown. This table comes from immunoSEQ multiplex PCR, and its TCRdb copy is limited to in-frame clones, with some not included. The repertoire holds more than 750 clones, with around 50% as singletons. These data originate in a study of T cell clonotyping in hematopoietic cell transplantation. Study context: Recipient samples before transplant were obtained post-cytoreduction. General study findings and limits: Cells were unsorted, so CD4 and CD8 contributions were not separated. Few recipient clonotypes overlapped donors; over 95% were de novo at given depth.

The time point denotes: recipient sample about 28 days before transplant, after cytoreduction. V lost 4 bases, J lost 6 bases, and 12 bases stayed unmatched. Germline values: CDR1 SGDLS, CDR2 YYNGEE. The CDR3 consists of 15 residues. This TCR was recovered from a man in his fifties or sixties with myelofibrosis. Some clones in this sample may be carry-over from other donors' samples. The chain joins TRBV9 to TRBJ2-7, with 8 bases aligning to TRBD1. The sample here was peripheral blood mononuclear cells, taken before stem cell transplant. Here the CDR3 reads CASSRSGGDGGEQYF. The CDR3 DNA is TGTGCCAGCAGCAGGTCAGGGGGCGACGGCGGCGAGCAGTACTTC.